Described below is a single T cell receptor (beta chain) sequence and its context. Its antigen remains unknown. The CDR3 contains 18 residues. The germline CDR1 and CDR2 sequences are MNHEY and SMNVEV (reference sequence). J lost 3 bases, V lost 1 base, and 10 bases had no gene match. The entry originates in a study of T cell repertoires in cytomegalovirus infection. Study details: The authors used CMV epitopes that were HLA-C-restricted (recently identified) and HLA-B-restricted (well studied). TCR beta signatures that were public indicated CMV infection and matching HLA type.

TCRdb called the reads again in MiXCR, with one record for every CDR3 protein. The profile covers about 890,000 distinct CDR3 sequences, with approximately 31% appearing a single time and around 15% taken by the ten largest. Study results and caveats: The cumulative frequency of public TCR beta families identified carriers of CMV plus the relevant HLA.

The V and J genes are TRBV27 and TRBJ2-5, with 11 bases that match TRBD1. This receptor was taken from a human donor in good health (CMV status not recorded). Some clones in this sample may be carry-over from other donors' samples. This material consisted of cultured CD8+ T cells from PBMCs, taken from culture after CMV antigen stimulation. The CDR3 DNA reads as TGTGCCAGCAGTTTATTCCCCTTACCGGGACAGGGGGAAGAGACCCAGTACTTC. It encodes CASSLFPLPGQGEETQYF.